Below are 18 T cell receptor beta chains sequenced from a single sample in a study of a mutant IDH1 vaccine in newly diagnosed glioma. The sample's time point: week 47, end of study. The study gave 300 ug of mutant IDH1 20-mer peptide per vaccine dose, with topical imiquimod. For these receptors, no antigen is known. The table came from immunoSEQ multiplex PCR; TCRdb's copy has only in-frame clones and leaves some out. The sample lists tens of thousands of clones, around 81% occurring once. This specimen consisted of PBMCs, obtained from a glioma patient whose treatment included an IDH1 peptide vaccine. The receptors come from a man aged 30-40 years with glioma.

The chain links TRBV4-3 to TRBJ2-2; weak D call: TRBD1 (6 bases). V was cut by 3 bases and J by 6 bases, with 11 bases left in between. Germline V lookup: CDR1 LGHNA, CDR2 YSLEER. The CDR3 sequence is 14 residues long. Here the CDR3 reads CASSHYRAPGELFF. As DNA, the CDR3 is TGCGCCAGCAGCCATTACAGGGCCCCCGGGGAGCTGTTTTTT.

The chain recombines TRBV18 with TRBJ2-5; D gene unclear. V shed 2 bases and J shed 5 bases, with 12 bases lying between them. The CDR3 totals 14 residues. The germline V gene has CDR1 KGHSH and CDR2 LQKENI. This CDR3 is CASSPGIPRETQYF. The CDR3 region has the DNA TGTGCCAGCTCACCAGGTATTCCCCGGGAGACCCAGTACTTC.

The gene calls are TRBV1 and TRBJ1-2; the DNA was not used to check the table's D call, TRBD1. TRBV1 is tagged as a pseudogene. The CDR3 extends over 13 amino acids. The DNA of the CDR3 is TGCACCAGCAGCCAAGCCAGGGCGGATGGCTACACCTTC. Translation: CTSSQARADGYTF.

The rearrangement joins TRBV5-1 to TRBJ1-4; TRBD1 matches at 7 bases. CDR1 SGHRS and CDR2 YFSETQ come from the germline V gene. This CDR3 is 16 amino acids long. Trimming took 3 bases from V and 0 from J; bases not matched to a gene: 5. The CDR3 loop reads CASSSGGGATNEKLFF. The CDR3, as DNA: TGCGCCAGCAGCTCAGGGGGTGGGGCAACTAATGAAAAACTGTTTTTT.

The chain couples TRBV5-1 to TRBJ2-2; 7 bases agree with TRBD2. CDR3 length: 15 amino acids. J lost 0 bases, V lost 5 bases, and 4 bases had no gene match. Germline V gives CDR1 SGHRS, CDR2 YFSETQ. The CDR3 region is CASSSGYANTGELFF. In DNA form, the CDR3 reads TGCGCCAGCAGTAGCGGGTACGCGAACACCGGGGAGCTGTTTTTT. Variable domain in full (rest from reference TRBV5-1 and TRBJ2-2): KAGVTQTPRYLIKTRGQQVTLSCSPISGHRSVSWYQQTPGQGLQFLFEYFSETQRNKGNFPGRFSGRQFSNSRSEMNVSTLELGDSALYLCASSSGYANTGELFFGEGSRLTVL.

The chain links TRBV2 to TRBJ2-7; 9 bases are shared with TRBD1. The germline CDR1 and CDR2 sequences are SNHLY and FYNNEI. J was trimmed by 3 bases and V by 7 bases; bases with no gene match: 7. This CDR3 spans 14 amino acids. This CDR3 reads CASKGQGNFYEQYF. The CDR3 nucleotides are TGTGCCAGCAAGGGACAGGGAAATTTCTACGAGCAGTACTTC.

The CDR3 loop is CASSSFPLHEQYF. The CDR3 DNA reads TGTGCCAGCAGCTCGTTTCCCCTTCACGAGCAGTACTTC. This chain connects TRBV7-9 to TRBJ2-7; no definite D call. Trimming took off 4 bases at V and 5 bases at J, with 12 bases between the two ends. Germline V gene data show CDR1 as SEHNR and CDR2 as FQNEAQ (reference sequence). CDR3 length equals 13 residues.

The chain recombines TRBV19 with TRBJ2-2; 8 bases are a match to TRBD1. The CDR3 spans 15 residues. The germline V gene encodes CDR1 LNHDA and CDR2 SQIVND (reference sequence). The ends lost 3 bases at V and 1 base at J; junction bases unmatched: 1. The CDR3 DNA follows: TGTGCCAGTAGTATCGGGACAGGGAACACCGGGGAGCTGTTTTTT. It is translated as CASSIGTGNTGELFF.

The J gene is TRBJ2-7, the V gene TRBV7-9; the D gene is possibly TRBD2 (7 bases). Germline V CDR1 and CDR2: SEHNR, FQNEAQ (reference sequence). V lost 3 bases, J lost 5 bases, and 20 bases lay in between. The CDR3 covers 16 residues. As DNA, the CDR3 is TGTGCCAGCAGCTTGAGGGCTGGGGGGGCGAGTGACGAGCAGTACTTC. It translates to CASSLRAGGASDEQYF.

This clone was detected only once. The chain couples TRBV7-8 to TRBJ1-2; D uncertain. The length of the CDR3 is 18 residues. Trimming pared 5 bases from V and 2 bases from J, leaving 24 bases between. The germline gives CDR1 SGHVS, CDR2 FQNEAQ. The CDR3 loop reads CASSPSLLAEQRNYGYTF. DNA for the CDR3: TGTGCCAGCAGCCCCTCACTTCTTGCGGAGCAACGGAACTATGGCTACACCTTC.

This clone occurred once. This chain uses TRBV2 with TRBJ2-3, with a tentative D call TRBD2 (6 bases). V shed 8 bases and J shed 0 bases, with 12 bases lying between them. CDR1 is SNHLY, CDR2 FYNNEI, per germline. The CDR3 length is 14 residues. CDR3 coding DNA: TGTGCCAGCTCGGGGGTGGTAAGCACAGATACGCAGTATTTT. Protein product: CASSGVVSTDTQYF.

V usage is TRBV5-6 and J usage is TRBJ2-1; 10 nucleotides line up with TRBD1. Trimming took 5 bases from V and 9 from J; bases not matched to a gene: 2. Germline values: CDR1 SGHDT, CDR2 YYEEEE. The CDR3 contains 12 residues. The CDR3 DNA reads as TGTGCCAGCAGGGGACAGGGGAGTGAGCAGTTCTTC. Its translation: CASRGQGSEQFF.

The gene calls are TRBV9 and TRBJ2-5; D perhaps matches TRBD2 (5 bases). This CDR3 is built from 13 residues. Germline V gene lookup returns CDR1 SGDLS and CDR2 YYNGEE. Trimming stripped 7 bases from V and 6 bases from J, with 16 bases between. This CDR3 is CASSRGVGKTQYF. CDR3 bases: TGTGCCAGCTCTAGAGGAGTCGGGAAGACCCAGTACTTC.

The chain joins TRBV9 to TRBJ2-1; 8 positions match TRBD2. CDR3 size: 15 residues. The V gene end was trimmed by 0 bases and the J gene end by 5 bases; junction bases not matched to a gene: 4. Germline V gene sequence: CDR1 SGDLS, CDR2 YYNGEE. The CDR3 region is CASSVGVAGNNEQFF. The DNA for the CDR3 is TGTGCCAGCAGCGTAGGAGTAGCGGGGAACAATGAGCAGTTCTTC.

The V and J genes are TRBV5-6 and TRBJ1-2; D is perhaps TRBD1 (5 bases). This CDR3 has 13 residues. Germline-derived CDR1 and CDR2 are SGHDT and YYEEEE. V was shortened by 1 base and J by 4 bases, with 8 bases between the two germline ends. CDR3 nucleotides: TGTGCCAGCAGCTTGTTGGGGGGCTATGGCTACACCTTC. Protein product: CASSLLGGYGYTF.

This clone was recorded a few times. The chain carries TRBV2 and TRBJ1-4, with D maybe TRBD1 (5 bases). The germline gives CDR1 SNHLY, CDR2 FYNNEI. The V and J ends lost 9 bases and 0 bases respectively, with 17 bases between them. CDR3 length: 16 amino acids. The CDR3 nucleotides read TGTGCCAGTTGGTTTGTGGGGACCACAACTAATGAAAAACTGTTTTTT. This codes for CASWFVGTTTNEKLFF. Using reference TRBV2 and TRBJ1-4 for the parts outside the CDR3, the full variable domain is EPEVTQTPSHQVTQMGQEVILRCVPISNHLYFYWYRQILGQKVEFLVSFYNNEISEKSEIFDDQFSVERPDGSNFTLKIRSTKLEDSAMYFCASWFVGTTTNEKLFFGSGTQLSVL.

V is TRBV5-4 and J is TRBJ2-7; 12 bases fit TRBD1. V was clipped by 3 bases and J by 4 bases; unmatched bases: 5. The CDR3 loop spans 15 amino acids. In germline, CDR1 is SGHNT, CDR2 YYREEE (reference sequence). The CDR3 is CASSWGTGGKYEQYF. Here the CDR3 DNA reads TGTGCCAGCAGCTGGGGGACAGGGGGCAAGTACGAGCAGTACTTC.

The chain joins TRBV2 to TRBJ2-2, with unresolved D. Germline lookup yields CDR1 SNHLY and CDR2 FYNNEI. V lost 6 bases and J lost 5, with 13 bases in between. The CDR3 runs 14 residues. CDR3 bases: TGTGCCAGCAGGCGGCGTCTTCGTACCGGGGAGCTGTTTTTT. This translates into CASRRRLRTGELFF.